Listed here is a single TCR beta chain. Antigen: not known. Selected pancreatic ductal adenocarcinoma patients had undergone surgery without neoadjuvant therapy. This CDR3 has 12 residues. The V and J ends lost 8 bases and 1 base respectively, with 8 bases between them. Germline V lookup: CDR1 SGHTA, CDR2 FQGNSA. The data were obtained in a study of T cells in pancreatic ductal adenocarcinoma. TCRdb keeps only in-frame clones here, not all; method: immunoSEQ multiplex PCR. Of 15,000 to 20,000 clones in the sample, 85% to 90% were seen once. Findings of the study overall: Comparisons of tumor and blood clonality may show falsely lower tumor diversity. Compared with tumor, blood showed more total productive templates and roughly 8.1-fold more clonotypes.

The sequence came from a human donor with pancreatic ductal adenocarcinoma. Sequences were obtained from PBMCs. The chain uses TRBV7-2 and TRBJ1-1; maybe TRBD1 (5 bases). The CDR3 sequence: CASPDRNTEAFF. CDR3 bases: TGTGCCAGCCCCGACAGGAACACTGAAGCTTTCTTT.